This entry features one T cell receptor (beta chain) sequence. The data were taken from a study of blood T cell repertoires in COVID-19. Overall study context: Sites in the United States, Italy and Spain provided acute and convalescent COVID-19 samples. PBMCs, B-cell-depleted T cells, or T cells were the source of the cDNA or gDNA that made up the material.

Original processing methods: Nucleated cell counts were estimated from reference gene primer amplification. Sequencing used immunoSEQ multiplex PCR; TCRdb keeps in-frame clones, though not all of them. That table supplies the V and J calls and clone size; D and trimming were determined from the DNA. The table includes about 150,000 clones, roughly 82% detected once. The source material was peripheral blood. The TCR was taken from a woman between 45 and 60 years old with acute or convalescent COVID-19.

CDR3 residues: CASSQDPPSGAYQETQYF. The CDR3 region has the DNA TGCGCCAGCAGCCAAGATCCCCCCAGCGGGGCGTACCAAGAGACCCAGTACTTC. V gene TRBV4-1 combines with J gene TRBJ2-5; TRBD2 agrees at 7 bases. CDR1 is MGHRA and CDR2 is YSYEKL in the germline V gene. V dropped 0 bases and J dropped 0; count of bases not matched to a gene: 10. The CDR3 loop spans 18 amino acids.